This record concerns one TCR beta chain sequence. The antigen it recognizes is unknown. It has no much larger one-base neighbor in the sample; base qualities were not kept. The data were taken from a study (dated by TCRdb to the mid-2010s). Receptors were amplified or captured by RT-PCR. These reads were obtained on an Illumina MiSeq. The raw public reads went through TCRdb reprocessing: fastp at Q25, MiXCR clone calling, in-frame beta chains kept. Each CDR3 protein appears once, grouped with its most common genes and DNA. Across this sample there are about 700,000 distinct CDR3 sequences, with approximately 14% seen only once. The biggest ten clones account for 3.6% of the sample. The receptor's source is a female donor in good health, serving as a healthy control. Sequenced input: memory CD4+ T cells from blood.

The DNA reads TGCAGTGCTAGCCGCTCCATAGGATACGAGCAGTACTTC. Protein translation: CSASRSIGYEQYF. The chain uses TRBV20-1 and TRBJ2-7; no D gene call is confident. V is cut by 3 bases and J by 4 bases, and the space between the germline ends is 13 bases. The germline V gene (reference sequence) yields DFQATT for CDR1 and SNEGSKA for CDR2. CDR3 length: 13 amino acids, cysteine to phenylalanine. Only the CDR3 part of the read is kept: 39 bases, read in frame from the first base.